The clone carrying this TCR beta chain occurred many times. Its antigen is unknown. The sample belongs to a study of identical twins. Notes on the study in general: High-abundance cord blood beta clonotypes had fewer insertions; memory repertoires showed none.

A single record per CDR3 protein comes from TCRdb applying MiXCR to the 5' RACE reads. Of 400,000 to 550,000 distinct CDR3 sequences listed, around 20% are singletons. The data were also submitted as part of a second study, on T cells expressing NK-cell markers. Per that paper: The CD3+CD56-NKG2C+ fraction of several donors was also led by these clonotypes.

The sequenced sample was CD4+ T cells sorted from blood. This sequence was found in a woman aged 18-35 years in good health.

The CDR3 DNA reads TGTGCCAGCAGTTTGGGGCCTGGCACAGATACGCAGTATTTT. Translated: CASSLGPGTDTQYF. The genes are TRBV12-3 or TRBV12-4 and TRBJ2-3; maybe TRBD1 (5 bases). The V end lost 3 bases, the J end lost 1 base, and 8 bases lay between the germline ends. The CDR3 loop spans 14 amino acids.